This passage covers 8 T cell receptor beta chains from one sample sequenced in a study of blood T cell repertoires in COVID-19. The method was immunoSEQ multiplex PCR; TCRdb's version includes in-frame clones alone and lacks a portion of them. Found here are 300,000 to 400,000 clones, approximately 86% of them singletons; the top ten hold roughly 4%. The sequenced material came from PBMCs or T cells enriched from blood (not recorded which). The receptors originated from a woman aged 35 to 49 with acute COVID-19.

The CDR3, as DNA: TGTGCCAGCAGTTACAGTGCCCGTACAGGGAACACTGAAGCTTTCTTT. Its protein product is CASSYSARTGNTEAFF. The chain links TRBV6-2 or TRBV6-3 to TRBJ1-1, with D tentatively TRBD1 (5 bases). CDR1 is MNHEY and CDR2 is SVGEGT in the germline V gene. The CDR3 has 16 residues. V shed 2 bases and J shed 1 base, with 14 bases lying between them.

The J gene is TRBJ1-1, the V gene TRBV28, with TRBD1 matching 10 bases. CDR1 and CDR2 from the germline V gene are MDHEN and SYDVKM. This CDR3 has 16 residues. The trim removed 4 bases at V and 1 base at J, leaving 6 bases unmatched. CDR3 amino acids: CASSSGGQGGNTEAFF. The CDR3 bases are TGTGCCAGCAGTTCGGGAGGACAGGGGGGGAACACTGAAGCTTTCTTT.

This clone was recorded once. Other DNA sequences in the sample encode the same CDR3. The V call is TRBV7-2, the J call TRBJ2-7; 10 bases line up with TRBD2. The CDR3 is made up of 15 amino acids. V lost 3 bases, J lost 0 bases, and 2 bases stayed unmatched. The germline V gene has CDR1 SGHTA and CDR2 FQGNSA. The CDR3 spells CASSFSGRDSYEQYF. The CDR3 nucleotides read TGTGCCAGCAGCTTCAGCGGGAGGGACTCCTACGAGCAGTACTTC.

This chain links TRBV5-4 with TRBJ1-6; tentative D call: TRBD1 (5 bases). With 1 base removed from V and 10 bases from J, the gap between germline ends came to 12 bases. Looked up from germline, CDR1 is SGHNT and CDR2 is YYREEE (reference sequence). The CDR3 has 14 amino acids. The DNA for the CDR3 is TGTGCCAGCAGCTTGCCGGGGACTCGGTCACCCCTCCACTTT. It codes for CASSLPGTRSPLHF.

The genes are TRBV6-5 and TRBJ1-5, with a possible D match to TRBD1 (5 bases). Trimming removed 5 bases at V and 3 bases at J, with 14 bases between. Germline V lookup: CDR1 MNHEY, CDR2 SVGAGI. The CDR3 contains 15 residues. This chain's CDR3 is CASSMGVTDNQPQHF. The CDR3 nucleotides are TGTGCCAGCAGTATGGGTGTGACAGACAATCAGCCCCAGCATTTT.

The genes are TRBV24-1 and TRBJ2-3, with D perhaps matching TRBD1 (6 bases). V was pared by 6 bases and J by 2 bases, with 17 bases between. The CDR3 spans 16 residues. Per germline, CDR1 KGHDR and CDR2 SFDVKD. The CDR3 coding sequence is TGTGCCACCAGTCCTTCCAGGGGAAGGCACACAGATACGCAGTATTTT. It translates to CATSPSRGRHTDTQYF.

The V gene is TRBV29-1, the J gene TRBJ1-1; 7 bases agree with TRBD1. CDR1 SQVTM and CDR2 ANQGSEA come from the germline V gene. The CDR3 extends over 13 amino acids. The trim removed 7 bases at V and 0 bases at J, leaving 5 bases unmatched. The chain's CDR3 is CSATGQMNTEAFF. CDR3 sequence (DNA): TGCAGCGCCACGGGACAGATGAACACTGAAGCTTTCTTT.

The chain combines TRBV2 with TRBJ2-1; D uncertain. The V and J ends lost 4 bases and 9 bases respectively, with 7 bases between them. The length of the CDR3 is 11 residues. Germline V gives CDR1 SNHLY, CDR2 FYNNEI. CDR3 in amino acids: CASSVSFEQFF. For the CDR3, the DNA is TGTGCCAGCAGTGTCAGTTTTGAGCAGTTCTTC.